This passage covers 27 T cell receptor beta chains from one sample sequenced in a study of blood T cell repertoires in COVID-19 (TCRdb year 2020). The library was generated by the immunoSEQ multiplex PCR assay. The table was pulled from immuneACCESS by TCRdb, which kept in-frame rearrangements only. Such tables lose some clones; where checked, under half of the loss comes from unresolved V genes, and the rest has no known cause. The sample data list 250,000 to 300,000 clones, and approximately 85% of these were observed just once. Clones ranked in the top ten supply about 5.1% of the sample. The material sequenced was peripheral blood. The receptors shown here come from a man over 45 with active or convalescent COVID-19.

V and J are TRBV6-7 and TRBJ2-2, with TRBD2 as a possible D gene (5 bases). TRBV6-7 is an ORF for which the function is uncertain. This CDR3 has 14 amino acids. The ends were cut back, 11 bases at V and 4 bases at J, with 17 bases in the middle. The CDR3, as DNA: TGTGCCTCCCGGCGGGCTCCTGGCACCGGGGAGCTGTTTTTT. Its protein product is CASRRAPGTGELFF.

The chain couples TRBV27 to TRBJ2-7; 9 bases agree with TRBD1. This CDR3 has 13 residues. V shed 1 base, J shed 7 bases, and the junction held 2 bases outside the gene matches. Per the germline V gene, CDR1 is MNHEY and CDR2 is SMNVEV (reference sequence). The DNA for the CDR3 is TGTGCCAGCAGTTTATTGGGACAGGGTGAGCAGTACTTC. Translation: CASSLLGQGEQYF.

This chain links TRBV29-1 with TRBJ2-2; TRBD2 matches 10 bases. With 5 bases clipped from V and 5 bases from J, the junction kept 11 bases outside the gene matches. Germline assignment: CDR1 SQVTM and CDR2 ANQGSEA. This CDR3 comprises 16 residues. The CDR3 coding sequence is TGCAGCGTTCCCGGGGTAGCGGGAGGTCGTACCGGGGAGCTGTTTTTT. This translates into CSVPGVAGGRTGELFF.

The chain links TRBV7-9 to TRBJ1-1, with 7 positions matching TRBD1. CDR3 size: 15 residues. Losses at the gene ends were 1 base for V and 1 base for J; bases not matched to a gene: 3. Germline CDR1 is SEHNR and CDR2 is FQNEAQ (reference sequence). CDR3 sequence (DNA): TGTGCCAGCAGCTTAGGGGGACAGCCGAACACTGAAGCTTTCTTT. Protein product: CASSLGGQPNTEAFF.

The CDR3 bases are TGTGCCTCGCACAGGGGTGCTGGAAACACCATATATTTT. Translated, it gives CASHRGAGNTIYF. The chain couples TRBV30 to TRBJ1-3, with 7 bases aligning to TRBD1. The germline gives CDR1 GTSNPN, CDR2 SVGIG (reference sequence). This CDR3 has 13 amino acids. V was clipped by 7 bases and J by 2 bases; unmatched bases: 5.

This clone was seen just once. The V gene is TRBV9, the J gene TRBJ2-3; TRBD2 aligns across 13 bases. V dropped 4 bases and J dropped 4; count of bases not matched to a gene: 6. From germline, CDR1 is SGDLS and CDR2 YYNGEE. This CDR3 region has 16 residues. CDR3: CASSPGLAGNSDTQYF. CDR3 in DNA: TGTGCCAGCAGCCCGGGACTAGCGGGGAATTCAGATACGCAGTATTTT.

This rearrangement joins TRBV4-1 to TRBJ2-3; weak D call: TRBD1 (6 bases). Trimming cost V 1 base and J 0 bases, with 14 bases left between them. The CDR3 is 17 residues long. CDR1 is MGHRA, CDR2 YSYEKL, per germline. The chain's CDR3 is CASSQGIKRGSTDTQYF. Here the CDR3 DNA reads TGCGCCAGCAGCCAAGGTATCAAGAGGGGGAGCACAGATACGCAGTATTTT.

This clone appeared once. The conserved closing phenylalanine or tryptophan is absent in this CDR3, likely reflecting a read error. The DNA is left out, because the CDR3 cannot be placed on it with certainty; the CDR3 is given as TCRdb lists it. V and J are TRBV20-1 and TRBJ1-2. Germline-derived CDR1 and CDR2 are DFQATT and SNEGSKA (reference sequence). Termini included, the CDR3 measures 9 amino acids. The CDR3 sequence: CSATPSSVV.

The J gene is TRBJ2-1, the V gene TRBV4-1; the D is unclear. The CDR3 runs to 15 residues. The V gene's germline CDR1 is MGHRA and CDR2 YSYEKL. The V end was cut by 1 base, the J end by 1 base, with 8 bases between. This CDR3 is CASSQVFGSYNEQFF. The CDR3 DNA reads TGCGCCAGCAGCCAAGTCTTCGGTTCCTACAATGAGCAGTTCTTC.

The chain carries TRBV18 and TRBJ1-3, with a tentative D call TRBD1 (5 bases). The CDR3 runs to 17 residues. Trimming pared 0 bases from V and 0 bases from J, leaving 12 bases between. Germline lookup yields CDR1 KGHSH and CDR2 LQKENI. The chain's CDR3 is CASSPPMGLHSGNTIYF. The CDR3 coding sequence is TGTGCCAGCTCACCACCGATGGGACTCCACTCTGGAAACACCATATATTTT.

The gene calls are TRBV6-6 and TRBJ2-5; D is undetermined. In germline, CDR1 is MNHNY, CDR2 SVGAGI (reference sequence). The CDR3 runs to 11 residues. V shed 7 bases and J shed 4 bases, with 7 bases lying between them. CDR3 loop: CASTNGETQYF. DNA for the CDR3: TGTGCCAGCACGAACGGAGAGACCCAGTACTTC.

This chain uses TRBV7-2 with TRBJ2-3; tentative D call: TRBD1 (5 bases). This CDR3 has 13 amino acids. Trimming removed 4 bases from V and 6 bases from J, with 11 bases in between. The germline CDR1 and CDR2 sequences are SGHTA and FQGNSA. The CDR3 DNA follows: TGTGCCAGCAGCTCACAGGCCCGGGATACGCAGTATTTT. Protein sequence: CASSSQARDTQYF.

This clone has just one count. J is TRBJ1-2 and V is TRBV11-2; D remains ambiguous. Germline lookup yields CDR1 SGHAT and CDR2 FQNNGV. Trimming removed 7 bases at V and 2 bases at J, with 20 bases between. CDR3 length equals 16 residues. In DNA form, the CDR3 reads TGTGCCAGCACCATGTGGGGTCTTCCGGGGAACTATGGCTACACCTTC. It yields the protein CASTMWGLPGNYGYTF.

This clone was recorded a few times. The CDR3 region has the DNA TGTGCCAGCAGTTACGGGCTAGCGGGCTACGAGCAGTACTTC. It specifies CASSYGLAGYEQYF. The chain recombines TRBV6-2 or TRBV6-3 with TRBJ2-7, with 8 bases matching TRBD2. Germline V gives CDR1 MNHEY, CDR2 SVGEGT. The V and J ends lost 2 bases and 3 bases, in that order; junction bases with no gene match: 3. The length of the CDR3 is 14 residues.

The rearrangement links TRBV10-2 to TRBJ2-1; TRBD1 is a possible D gene (5 bases). Per the germline V gene, CDR1 is WSHSY and CDR2 is SAAADI. The CDR3 is made up of 13 amino acids. Trimming cost V 8 bases and J 4 bases, with 12 bases left between them. The CDR3 loop reads CASGAARYNEQFF. CDR3 coding DNA: TGCGCCAGCGGGGCAGCCCGATACAATGAGCAGTTCTTC.

On this clone itself: This same CDR3 is encoded by further DNA sequences in the sample. The gene calls are TRBV15 and TRBJ1-1; D remains ambiguous. This CDR3 is built from 13 residues. The V end was cut by 2 bases, the J end by 1 base, with 5 bases between. CDR1 LNHNV and CDR2 YYDKDF come from the germline V gene (reference sequence). This chain's CDR3 is CATSRTANTEAFF. CDR3 in DNA: TGTGCCACCAGCAGAACAGCGAACACTGAAGCTTTCTTT.

The chain links TRBV9 to TRBJ1-4, with D perhaps TRBD1 (5 bases). The V end was cut by 1 base, the J end by 2 bases, with 12 bases between. The germline V gene encodes CDR1 SGDLS and CDR2 YYNGEE. This CDR3 is 16 amino acids long. The CDR3 bases are TGTGCCAGCAGCGTAAGCCCGGGGGGGACTAATGAAAAACTGTTTTTT. The encoded protein is CASSVSPGGTNEKLFF.

This chain connects TRBV12-3 or TRBV12-4 to TRBJ2-5; no definite D call. The V end was cut by 6 bases, the J end by 5 bases, with 13 bases between. This CDR3 has 13 amino acids. DNA for the CDR3: TGTGCCAGCAGAGTTGACCGGAGTGAGACCCAGTACTTC. It yields the protein CASRVDRSETQYF.

V usage is TRBV5-1 and J usage is TRBJ2-1, with D perhaps TRBD1 (6 bases). This CDR3 has 15 residues. Germline values: CDR1 SGHRS, CDR2 YFSETQ. Trimming pared 9 bases from V and 1 base from J, leaving 17 bases between. The CDR3 coding sequence is TGCGCCACCCGGTCCACAGGGACGTCCTACAATGAGCAGTTCTTC. It yields the protein CATRSTGTSYNEQFF.

This clone came up a few times. The chain joins TRBV6-6 to TRBJ1-2, with 9 bases that match TRBD1. V lost 2 bases and J lost 4; bases outside the gene matches: 8. Germline values: CDR1 MNHNY, CDR2 SVGAGI (reference sequence). This CDR3 has 16 residues. CDR3 protein: CASSYVQGAQSYGYTF. The CDR3 coding sequence is TGTGCCAGCAGTTACGTACAGGGGGCGCAAAGCTATGGCTACACCTTC.

For the CDR3, the DNA is TGTGCCCGGCGTCGGGAGGGCACAGATACGCAGTATTTT. Protein: CARRREGTDTQYF. The chain couples TRBV2 to TRBJ2-3; 7 bases map to TRBD2. This CDR3 comprises 13 residues. CDR1 and CDR2 from the germline V gene are SNHLY and FYNNEI. The trim removed 11 bases at V and 1 base at J, leaving 6 bases unmatched.

This chain links TRBV19 with TRBJ1-5; 11 nucleotides match TRBD1. J was trimmed by 5 bases and V by 4 bases; bases with no gene match: 13. The CDR3 length is 18 residues. Germline loops: CDR1 LNHDA, CDR2 SQIVND (reference sequence). The CDR3 bases are TGTGCCAGTAGTAATCTGCCCGGACAGGGGGCCTATTATCAGCCCCAGCATTTT. Translation gives CASSNLPGQGAYYQPQHF.

The V call is TRBV6-1, the J call TRBJ1-2, with 9 positions matching TRBD1. Per the germline V gene, CDR1 is MNHNS and CDR2 is SASEGT. The CDR3 covers 17 residues. The ends lost 4 bases at V and 1 base at J; junction bases unmatched: 10. CDR3 nucleotide sequence: TGTGCCAGCAGTGCCCAACCGACAGGGGGATTTAACTATGGCTACACCTTC. Amino acids: CASSAQPTGGFNYGYTF.

The V and J genes are TRBV28 and TRBJ2-7; TRBD2 might be the D (6 bases). Germline-derived CDR1 and CDR2 are MDHEN and SYDVKM. V lost 6 bases to trimming and J lost 6 bases, with 12 bases between them. The CDR3 has 12 residues. The CDR3 DNA reads TGTGCCAGCAGGCATTCCGGGGGCGAGCAGTACTTC. It is translated as CASRHSGGEQYF.

This clone has more than one count but fewer than ten. The chain has TRBV4-1 and TRBJ1-1; 9 nucleotides line up with TRBD1. CDR1 MGHRA and CDR2 YSYEKL come from the germline V gene. The CDR3 loop spans 15 amino acids. Trimming took 1 base from V and 5 from J; bases not matched to a gene: 5. CDR3 protein: CASSQAYRGRTEAFF. The CDR3 DNA reads as TGCGCCAGCAGCCAAGCGTACAGGGGGCGAACTGAAGCTTTCTTT.

V is TRBV7-9 and J is TRBJ1-1, with D perhaps TRBD1 (5 bases). CDR3 length: 13 amino acids. V gave up 5 bases and J gave up 4 bases, with 11 bases separating them. The germline V gene has CDR1 SEHNR and CDR2 FQNEAQ (reference sequence). CDR3 nucleotide sequence: TGTGCCAGCAGCCAGAGCGGGGGCACTGAAGCTTTCTTT. This encodes CASSQSGGTEAFF.

This clone was seen more than once but under ten times. The V and J genes are TRBV29-1 and TRBJ2-1; 8 bases fit TRBD2. CDR3 length: 17 residues. The J segment lost 0 bases and the V segment lost 3 bases, leaving 10 bases of the junction unmatched. Per germline, CDR1 SQVTM and CDR2 ANQGSEA. The CDR3 bases are TGCAGCGTTGATTCGATCGGGAGCGGGAGCTCCTACAATGAGCAGTTCTTC. Encoded protein: CSVDSIGSGSSYNEQFF.